Listed below are T cell receptor beta chains from one sample, sequenced in a study of early T cells in non-severe SARS-CoV-2 infection. Each CDR3 protein is one row after TCRdb ran MiXCR on the 5' RACE reads. The repertoire consists of thousands of distinct CDR3 sequences, with about 4.8% occurring once and the leading ten covering around 10%. The material sequenced was whole blood. The origin of the receptors is an adult who was a healthcare worker with PCR-confirmed SARS-CoV-2 infection or an uninfected control (not recorded which). CDR3s leave out the opening cysteine and the closing phenylalanine or tryptophan. The D gene is left open where the match is weak.

V gene	D gene	CDR3 protein
TRBV28	-	ASSLHDSGSYEQY
TRBV12-3/TRBV12-4	-	ASSSEGSNQPQH
TRBV6-5	-	ASSQGFYTEAF
TRBV4-3	TRBD2	ASSQDEALAADTQY
TRBV7-2	-	ASSPLSAGLFYGYT
TRBV10-2	-	ASSGVSSDEQF
TRBV29-1	-	SVAGSSYNEQF
TRBV6-5	-	ASSQLGRAYEQY
TRBV30	-	AWRDPEGGRTEAF
TRBV10-3	-	AISADRHEAF
TRBV7-2	-	ASSPQGRAANEQF
TRBV3-1	-	ASSLNFAPYEQY
TRBV7-9	-	ASTAGNSQPLYGYT
TRBV24-1	TRBD2	ATSDSTGGPTDTQY
TRBV11-2	-	ASTGRDELQDTQY
TRBV7-8	-	ASSFSGGTYGYT
TRBV3-1	TRBD2	ASSQAGGPTDTQY
TRBV14	-	ASSQAIGGETQY
TRBV7-2	-	ASSLGGPPNYGYT
TRBV7-2	-	ASSSGHSSYEQY
TRBV7-9	TRBD2	ASSLIFSGRTYNEQF
TRBV6-1	-	ASRQLYNEQF
TRBV5-1	-	ASSLDSYTEAF
TRBV5-4	TRBD1	ASSSDSGGNYGYT
TRBV10-2	-	ASSESAGRGANEKLF
TRBV29-1	-	SVRHLEAF
TRBV7-3	-	ASSFQSTDTQY
TRBV27	TRBD1	ASKLQGAGGYT
TRBV29-1	-	SVFPRGASEQF
TRBV6-5	-	ASSLREYGEKLF
TRBV12-3/TRBV12-4	-	ASSRPLGPGNTMY
TRBV7-2	TRBD1	ASSLVRPGGFNEQF
TRBV7-9	-	ASSPKAYGYT
TRBV6-5	TRBD1	ASRGWQGDQPQH
TRBV4-1	TRBD1	ASSQTGGAYGYT
TRBV12-3/TRBV12-4	TRBD1	ASRDRLNTEAF
TRBV2	-	AITDSPYEQY
TRBV18	TRBD2	ASSPRLAGVNEQY
TRBV7-7	-	ASSLTGGSTGELF
TRBV28	TRBD1	ASSLWGQGGNQPQH
TRBV12-3/TRBV12-4	TRBD2	ASSSPGLGSGELF
TRBV7-3	-	ASSLGGRNYGYT
TRBV5-6	-	ASSLRGEVQPQH
TRBV28	-	ASMVQGGTEAF
TRBV30	TRBD2	AWAPGLGRNNEQF
TRBV10-2	TRBD2	ASGLAGAYEQY
TRBV7-8	-	ASSSDYETPSAYEQY
TRBV7-8	TRBD2	ASSPYGLAGQDTQY
TRBV29-1	TRBD2	SVVGVGGRHYNEQF
TRBV27	-	ASSLSSGQNQPQH
TRBV7-9	-	ASSSVSLYNEQF
TRBV30	TRBD1	AWSPDRGGYGYT
TRBV7-8	-	ASSNVGAEAF
TRBV7-9	-	ASSSDHRNQLY